This T cell receptor beta chain was found in a study of cytomegalovirus exposure and HLA in healthy donors. The primer mix had 60 Vbeta and 13 Jbeta primers. Sequenced by immunoSEQ multiplex PCR; TCRdb stores in-frame clones only, minus some. This sample yields some 240,000 clones, of which 60% to 80% are seen a single time; around 4% belongs to the top ten. CDR3 length: 17 amino acids. Germline values: CDR1 LNHDA, CDR2 SQIVND (reference sequence). With V trimmed by 6 bases and J by 5 bases, 14 bases remained unmatched. Sequencing was performed on PBMCs. The clonotype comes from a male donor in good health and CMV-seronegative. V gene TRBV19 combines with J gene TRBJ2-7; 12 bases are shared with TRBD1. CDR3 nucleotide sequence: TGTGCCAGTAGCACCATCGCTGCGGGGGACAGGGGGCACGAGCAGTACTTC. It specifies CASSTIAAGDRGHEQYF. Using reference TRBV19 and TRBJ2-7 for the parts outside the CDR3, the full variable domain is DGGITQSPKYLFRKEGQNVTLSCEQNLNHDAMYWYRQDPGQGLRLIYYSQIVNDFQKGDIAEGYSVSREKKESFPLTVTSAQKNPTAFYLCASSTIAAGDRGHEQYFGPGTRLTVT.